The next 13 T cell receptor beta chains were all read from a single sample in a study of CD8 T cells in ankylosing spondylitis. TCRdb fed the 5' RACE reads into MiXCR, producing one record per CDR3 protein. The sample contains 40,000 or so distinct CDR3 sequences, roughly 3% of which appear only once. The sequencing sample was made of blood, either unsorted or a sorted T cell fraction (not recorded which). These receptors were collected from a male donor with ankylosing spondylitis or in good health (not recorded which).

This clonotype was picked up many times. V usage is TRBV9 and J usage is TRBJ2-3; D gene uncertain. The CDR3 contains 12 residues. V was shortened by 4 bases and J by 6 bases, with 9 bases between the two germline ends. The germline CDR1 and CDR2 sequences are SGDLS and YYNGEE. DNA for the CDR3: TGTGCCAGCAGCCTCGCTATGGATACGCAGTATTTT. This sequence encodes CASSLAMDTQYF.

There are many counts of this clonotype. This sequence joins TRBV9 and TRBJ2-2; a weak D match, TRBD1 (6 bases). The CDR3 has 18 amino acids. In germline, CDR1 is SGDLS, CDR2 YYNGEE. Trimming left V 0 bases short and J 2 bases short, with 17 bases between. The CDR3 here is CASSVEIDTGFNTGELFF. Here the CDR3 DNA reads TGTGCCAGCAGCGTAGAAATTGATACAGGGTTTAACACCGGGGAGCTGTTTTTT.

This clonotype was detected many times. The chain joins TRBV9 to TRBJ2-3; 11 bases match TRBD2. Per the germline V gene, CDR1 is SGDLS and CDR2 is YYNGEE. The CDR3 spans 15 residues. J lost 6 bases, V lost 0 bases, and 3 bases had no gene match. The CDR3 DNA reads as TGTGCCAGCAGCGTAGAGCCTAGCGGGGGGGATACGCAGTATTTT. Its translation: CASSVEPSGGDTQYF.

This clonotype has a count of ten or more. The chain couples TRBV9 to TRBJ2-3; no clear D. V gave up 3 bases and J gave up 6 bases, with 11 bases separating them. CDR3 size: 13 residues. CDR1 is SGDLS, CDR2 YYNGEE, per germline. CDR3 region: CASSDPGWDTQYF. The CDR3 bases are TGTGCCAGCAGCGACCCAGGTTGGGATACGCAGTATTTT.

This clonotype was observed at least ten times. The V gene is TRBV9, the J gene TRBJ2-5; 12 nucleotides match TRBD2. The V gene end was trimmed by 1 base and the J gene end by 10 bases; junction bases not matched to a gene: 2. The CDR3 covers 13 residues. Germline V CDR1 and CDR2: SGDLS, YYNGEE. CDR3: CASSVSSGGGQYF. CDR3 in DNA: TGTGCCAGCAGCGTATCTAGCGGGGGGGGCCAGTACTTC. Variable domain in full (rest from reference TRBV9 and TRBJ2-5): DSGVTQTPKHLITATGQRVTLRCSPRSGDLSVYWYQQSLDQGLQFLIQYYNGEERAKGNILERFSAQQFPDLHSELNLSSLELGDSALYFCASSVSSGGGQYFGPGTRLLVL.

This clonotype was seen many times. This chain joins TRBV9 and TRBJ2-4; no firm D call. CDR3 length: 14 residues. Germline V gives CDR1 SGDLS, CDR2 YYNGEE. V lost 0 bases and J lost 9, with 13 bases in between. The CDR3 DNA sequence: TGTGCCAGCAGCGTAGACCTCGGAACCGGCATTCAGTACTTC. This gives the protein CASSVDLGTGIQYF. Full variable domain (outside the CDR3, taken from reference TRBV9 and TRBJ2-4): DSGVTQTPKHLITATGQRVTLRCSPRSGDLSVYWYQQSLDQGLQFLIQYYNGEERAKGNILERFSAQQFPDLHSELNLSSLELGDSALYFCASSVDLGTGIQYFGAGTRLSVL.

In this sample, this clonotype turned up many times. The CDR3 nucleotides are TGTGCCAGCAGCGTACAAGCGGGTAGTTCCTACAATGAGCAGTTCTTC. Encoded protein: CASSVQAGSSYNEQFF. J is TRBJ2-1 and V is TRBV9, with a weak D call TRBD2 (6 bases). The V end lost 1 base, the J end lost 1 base, and 12 bases lay between the germline ends. CDR1 and CDR2 (germline): SGDLS, YYNGEE. The CDR3 totals 16 residues.

This clonotype was seen at least ten times. The chain couples TRBV27 to TRBJ2-3; D is ambiguous. The germline CDR1 and CDR2 sequences are MNHEY and SMNVEV (reference sequence). V shed 0 bases and J shed 4 bases, with 8 bases lying between them. The CDR3 has 14 residues. CDR3 residues: CASSLSIIADTQYF. The CDR3, as DNA: TGTGCCAGCAGTTTATCGATAATCGCAGATACGCAGTATTTT.

This clonotype was counted at least ten times. This sequence joins TRBV9 and TRBJ1-2, with 7 bases that match TRBD1. CDR3 size: 13 residues. In germline, CDR1 is SGDLS, CDR2 YYNGEE. The trim removed 3 bases at V and 4 bases at J, leaving 3 bases unmatched. The CDR3 loop reads CASSATGVYGYTF. CDR3 nucleotide sequence: TGTGCCAGCAGCGCTACAGGGGTCTATGGCTACACCTTC.

This clonotype was seen repeatedly, ten times or more. The rearrangement joins TRBV9 to TRBJ2-2; no definite D call. The V end was cut by 5 bases, the J end by 2 bases, with 4 bases between. The CDR3 covers 12 residues. CDR1 and CDR2 from the germline V gene are SGDLS and YYNGEE. In DNA, the CDR3 is TGTGCCAGCAGAGAAAACACCGGGGAGCTGTTTTTT. This gives the protein CASRENTGELFF.

This clonotype was detected many times. The V call is TRBV9, the J call TRBJ1-1, with D possibly TRBD1 on 6 matching bases. The CDR3 length is 18 residues. The germline V gene encodes CDR1 SGDLS and CDR2 YYNGEE. The V and J ends lost 1 base and 3 bases respectively, with 22 bases between them. CDR3 nucleotide sequence: TGTGCCAGCAGCGTATCAGACAGGTGGAGGGTGGTAGACACTGAAGCTTTCTTT. It specifies CASSVSDRWRVVDTEAFF.

This clonotype has ten or more counts. The V call is TRBV9, the J call TRBJ2-5, with a weak D call TRBD1 (6 bases). Germline-derived CDR1 and CDR2 are SGDLS and YYNGEE. The germline V and J ends were trimmed by 0 bases and 3 bases, with 9 bases remaining between them. CDR3 length: 14 residues. DNA for the CDR3: TGTGCCAGCAGCGTAGACAGGGTTGAAGAGACCCAGTACTTC. Its protein is CASSVDRVEETQYF.

DNA of the CDR3: TGTGCCAGCAGCGTAGTTACCGGGGGGGGCACAGATACGCAGTATTTT. Its translation is CASSVVTGGGTDTQYF. V gene TRBV9 combines with J gene TRBJ2-3; 8 bases match TRBD2. The V gene end was trimmed by 0 bases and the J gene end by 1 base; junction bases not matched to a gene: 4. CDR3 length: 16 residues. Germline loops: CDR1 SGDLS, CDR2 YYNGEE.